The sequence of this TCR beta chain was determined in a study of blood T cell repertoires in COVID-19. Study information: Italy, Spain and the United States were the sources of the convalescent and acute COVID-19 samples. The cDNA or gDNA used as material had been derived from T cells, B-cell-depleted T cells, or PBMCs.

Sequencing used immunoSEQ multiplex PCR; TCRdb keeps in-frame clones, though not all of them. This table has roughly 77,000 clones, 80% appearing once. This clone was counted a few times. Germline assignment: CDR1 SEHNR and CDR2 FQNEAQ (reference sequence). Trimming stripped 5 bases from V and 1 base from J, with 20 bases between. The CDR3 extends over 17 amino acids. The sequence was collected from a woman between 70 and 85 years old with acute or convalescent COVID-19. The chain carries TRBV7-9 and TRBJ1-1; D possibly corresponds to TRBD1 (6 bases). The sample consisted of peripheral blood. The CDR3 DNA reads TGTGCCAGCAGCCCCCTCCTTGGACAGCGCGGGAACACTGAAGCTTTCTTT. This encodes CASSPLLGQRGNTEAFF.